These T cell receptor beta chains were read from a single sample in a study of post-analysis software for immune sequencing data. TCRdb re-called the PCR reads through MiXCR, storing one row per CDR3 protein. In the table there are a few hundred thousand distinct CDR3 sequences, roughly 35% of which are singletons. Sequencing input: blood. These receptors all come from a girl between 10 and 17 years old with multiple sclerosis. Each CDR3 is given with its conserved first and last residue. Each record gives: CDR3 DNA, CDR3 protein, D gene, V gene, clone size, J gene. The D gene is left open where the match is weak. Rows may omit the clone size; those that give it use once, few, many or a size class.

CDR3nt: TGTGCCAGCAGCCCCCCGGACAGAATGTACAATGAGCAGTTCTTC
CDR3aa: CASSPPDRMYNEQFF
d_gene: .
v_gene: TRBV11-2
abundance: .
j_gene: TRBJ2-1

CDR3nt: TGTGCCAGCAGCCTAAAGAGGGTAACGAACGCCGGGGAGCTGTTTTTT
CDR3aa: CASSLKRVTNAGELFF
d_gene: .
v_gene: TRBV3-1
abundance: .
j_gene: TRBJ2-2

CDR3nt: TGTGCCGGCAGCGCCAGACAGGGAACGAACTATGGCTACACCTTC
CDR3aa: CAGSARQGTNYGYTF
d_gene: TRBD1
v_gene: TRBV9
abundance: .
j_gene: TRBJ1-2

CDR3nt: TGCAGCGTTGACAGACAGGACTATGGCTACACCTTC
CDR3aa: CSVDRQDYGYTF
d_gene: .
v_gene: TRBV29-1
abundance: few
j_gene: TRBJ1-2

CDR3nt: TGTGCCAGCAGTTTACCGGGGGGGGGAGAGACCCAGTACTTC
CDR3aa: CASSLPGGGETQYF
d_gene: TRBD2
v_gene: TRBV12-3/TRBV12-4
abundance: .
j_gene: TRBJ2-5

CDR3nt: TGTGCCAGGAGCTTAGGGACTAGCGGAGACTCTGGGGCCAACGTCCTGACTTTC
CDR3aa: CARSLGTSGDSGANVLTF
d_gene: TRBD2
v_gene: TRBV7-3
abundance: once
j_gene: TRBJ2-6

CDR3nt: TGTGCCAGCAGTTCCCAAGTCGGAGGGATAGGTGGCTACACCTTC
CDR3aa: CASSSQVGGIGGYTF
d_gene: .
v_gene: TRBV12-3/TRBV12-4
abundance: few
j_gene: TRBJ1-2

CDR3nt: TGCAGCGTCCACGACGACTCCTACGAGCAGTACTTC
CDR3aa: CSVHDDSYEQYF
d_gene: .
v_gene: TRBV29-1
abundance: .
j_gene: TRBJ2-7

CDR3nt: TGTGCCAGCAGATTGACAGTGGCCTACGAGCAGTACTTC
CDR3aa: CASRLTVAYEQYF
d_gene: .
v_gene: TRBV27
abundance: once
j_gene: TRBJ2-7

CDR3nt: TGTGCCGGCAGCTTAGAAAGGTACAATGAGCAGTTCTTC
CDR3aa: CAGSLERYNEQFF
d_gene: .
v_gene: TRBV7-9
abundance: .
j_gene: TRBJ2-1

CDR3nt: TGTGCCAGCAGCGAAACCGGGACAGGTCGATCGTTTAACTATGGCTACACCTTC
CDR3aa: CASSETGTGRSFNYGYTF
d_gene: TRBD1
v_gene: TRBV12-3/TRBV12-4
abundance: many
j_gene: TRBJ1-2

CDR3nt: TGTGCCAGCAGTTCCGACTCACCAGGGACCCAGTACTTC
CDR3aa: CASSSDSPGTQYF
d_gene: .
v_gene: TRBV6-6
abundance: .
j_gene: TRBJ2-5

CDR3nt: TGTGCCTGGACCGCGGGGACAGGGGGTTCGAAGGATGGCTACACCTTC
CDR3aa: CAWTAGTGGSKDGYTF
d_gene: TRBD1
v_gene: TRBV30
abundance: .
j_gene: TRBJ1-2

CDR3nt: TGCGCCAGCAGCCAAGAGTTAGCGGGTCCCTCCTACGAGCAGTACTTC
CDR3aa: CASSQELAGPSYEQYF
d_gene: TRBD2
v_gene: TRBV4-3
abundance: .
j_gene: TRBJ2-7

CDR3nt: TGTGCCAGCAGCCATGACAGCTTAAGGAAGTCCGAGCAGTACTTC
CDR3aa: CASSHDSLRKSEQYF
d_gene: .
v_gene: TRBV12-3/TRBV12-4
abundance: .
j_gene: TRBJ2-7

CDR3nt: TGCAGTGCCACGTTGGGGACAGGGGAGCAGCCCCAGCATTTT
CDR3aa: CSATLGTGEQPQHF
d_gene: TRBD1
v_gene: TRBV20-1
abundance: few
j_gene: TRBJ1-5

CDR3nt: TGTGCCAGCAGTACCGGGACAGGGTGTTACGAGCAGTACTTC
CDR3aa: CASSTGTGCYEQYF
d_gene: TRBD1
v_gene: TRBV6-5
abundance: .
j_gene: TRBJ2-7

CDR3nt: TGTGCCATCAGTGACCTAGCGGGGGGCCTCACAGATACGCAGTATTTT
CDR3aa: CAISDLAGGLTDTQYF
d_gene: TRBD2
v_gene: TRBV10-3
abundance: few
j_gene: TRBJ2-3

CDR3nt: TGCGCCAGCAGCTTGGTGCGGGGGGATAGATCCTACGAGCAGTACTTC
CDR3aa: CASSLVRGDRSYEQYF
d_gene: TRBD2
v_gene: TRBV5-1
abundance: .
j_gene: TRBJ2-7

CDR3nt: TGCGCCAGCAGCCAAGTACTCATAGATACGCAGTATTTT
CDR3aa: CASSQVLIDTQYF
d_gene: .
v_gene: TRBV4-1
abundance: .
j_gene: TRBJ2-3

CDR3nt: TGCAGTGCATGGCACCACGTCTACAATGAGCAGTACTTC
CDR3aa: CSAWHHVYNEQYF
d_gene: .
v_gene: TRBV20-1
abundance: .
j_gene: TRBJ2-7

CDR3nt: TGCAGTGCTACGCCCGGGGGTGATGGCTACACCTTC
CDR3aa: CSATPGGDGYTF
d_gene: .
v_gene: TRBV20-1
abundance: few
j_gene: TRBJ1-2

CDR3nt: TGTGCCAGCATTAAACAGTTGAACACTGAAGCTTTCTTT
CDR3aa: CASIKQLNTEAFF
d_gene: .
v_gene: TRBV6-5
abundance: .
j_gene: TRBJ1-1

CDR3nt: TGTGCCAGCAGTTACAGTTCTGACGCCTACGAGCAGTACTTC
CDR3aa: CASSYSSDAYEQYF
d_gene: .
v_gene: TRBV6-5
abundance: few
j_gene: TRBJ2-7

CDR3nt: TGTGCCAGCAGCTTTCCCAGGGGAAACTCCTACGAGCAGTACTTC
CDR3aa: CASSFPRGNSYEQYF
d_gene: .
v_gene: TRBV7-9
abundance: .
j_gene: TRBJ2-7

CDR3nt: TGTGCCAGCAGCGGGGTTAGCAATCAGCCCCAGCATTTT
CDR3aa: CASSGVSNQPQHF
d_gene: .
v_gene: TRBV9
abundance: .
j_gene: TRBJ1-5

CDR3nt: TGTGCCAGCAGCAAACGACAGGGCTACGAGCAGTACTTC
CDR3aa: CASSKRQGYEQYF
d_gene: TRBD1
v_gene: TRBV5-6
abundance: few
j_gene: TRBJ2-7

CDR3nt: TGCGCCAGCAGCTTGGGACCCCAAAGCACAGATACGCAGTATTTT
CDR3aa: CASSLGPQSTDTQYF
d_gene: .
v_gene: TRBV5-1
abundance: few
j_gene: TRBJ2-3

CDR3nt: TGTGCCATCAGTGAAAGGGGCGCAGATACGCAGTATTTT
CDR3aa: CAISERGADTQYF
d_gene: .
v_gene: TRBV10-3
abundance: .
j_gene: TRBJ2-3

CDR3nt: TGTGCCAGCAGGCCCCAGGGACCTAGCACAGATACGCAGTATTTT
CDR3aa: CASRPQGPSTDTQYF
d_gene: .
v_gene: TRBV6-5
abundance: many
j_gene: TRBJ2-3

CDR3nt: TGTGCCAGCAGCCTCCCGGTGATTAGCCGAAAGTGCACAGATACGCAGTATTTT
CDR3aa: CASSLPVISRKCTDTQYF
d_gene: .
v_gene: TRBV21-1
abundance: few
j_gene: TRBJ2-3

CDR3nt: TGCAGCGTTGAAGATAGGAAAGACTACGAGCAGTACTTC
CDR3aa: CSVEDRKDYEQYF
d_gene: .
v_gene: TRBV29-1
abundance: .
j_gene: TRBJ2-7

CDR3nt: TGCGCCAGCAGCTTGGGAGCGCTTGATTACAATGAGCAGTTCTTC
CDR3aa: CASSLGALDYNEQFF
d_gene: .
v_gene: TRBV5-1
abundance: .
j_gene: TRBJ2-1

CDR3nt: TGTGCCAGCAGCATCCTCGGGGGGGGAGAGACCCAGTACTTC
CDR3aa: CASSILGGGETQYF
d_gene: TRBD2
v_gene: TRBV7-2
abundance: .
j_gene: TRBJ2-5

CDR3nt: TGTGCCAGCAGCGCTCGACGACGGGACAGGGTTACTGGCGGGGAGCTGTTTTTT
CDR3aa: CASSARRRDRVTGGELFF
d_gene: TRBD1
v_gene: TRBV7-9
abundance: .
j_gene: TRBJ2-2

CDR3nt: TGTGCCAGCAGCCCCCAGGGGATACGAGGCTACACCTTC
CDR3aa: CASSPQGIRGYTF
d_gene: .
v_gene: TRBV7-4
abundance: few
j_gene: TRBJ1-2

CDR3nt: TGCGCCAGCAGCCACGGAGTGCTAAGGACAATACCTGAGCAGTTCTTC
CDR3aa: CASSHGVLRTIPEQFF
d_gene: .
v_gene: TRBV4-1
abundance: .
j_gene: TRBJ2-1

CDR3nt: TGTGCCAGCAGTGCCAAGGGACTAGGCACCGGGGAGCTGTTTTTT
CDR3aa: CASSAKGLGTGELFF
d_gene: TRBD2
v_gene: TRBV27
abundance: .
j_gene: TRBJ2-2

CDR3nt: TGCGCCAGCAGTGACGGGTTGGAACAGGGGGCTACTTACAATCAGCCCCAGCATTTT
CDR3aa: CASSDGLEQGATYNQPQHF
d_gene: TRBD1
v_gene: TRBV10-2
abundance: few
j_gene: TRBJ1-5

CDR3nt: TGTGCCAGCAGAGGAGATGGGACCCAGTACTTC
CDR3aa: CASRGDGTQYF
d_gene: .
v_gene: TRBV5-6
abundance: .
j_gene: TRBJ2-5

CDR3nt: TGTGCCAGCAGGGAAGCCTCCCGGGATGGCTACACCTTC
CDR3aa: CASREASRDGYTF
d_gene: .
v_gene: TRBV2
abundance: .
j_gene: TRBJ1-2

CDR3nt: TGCGCCAGCAGCCAAGTACAGGGTTACAATGAGCAGTTCTTC
CDR3aa: CASSQVQGYNEQFF
d_gene: .
v_gene: TRBV5-1
abundance: once
j_gene: TRBJ2-1

CDR3nt: TGCGCCAACAGCCCCTATGAAAATGAGCAGTTCTTC
CDR3aa: CANSPYENEQFF
d_gene: .
v_gene: TRBV5-1
abundance: .
j_gene: TRBJ2-1

CDR3nt: TGTGCCAGCAGCACCCGCCGGGACGGGGAAGTCGAGCAGTACTTC
CDR3aa: CASSTRRDGEVEQYF
d_gene: .
v_gene: TRBV11-2
abundance: many
j_gene: TRBJ2-7